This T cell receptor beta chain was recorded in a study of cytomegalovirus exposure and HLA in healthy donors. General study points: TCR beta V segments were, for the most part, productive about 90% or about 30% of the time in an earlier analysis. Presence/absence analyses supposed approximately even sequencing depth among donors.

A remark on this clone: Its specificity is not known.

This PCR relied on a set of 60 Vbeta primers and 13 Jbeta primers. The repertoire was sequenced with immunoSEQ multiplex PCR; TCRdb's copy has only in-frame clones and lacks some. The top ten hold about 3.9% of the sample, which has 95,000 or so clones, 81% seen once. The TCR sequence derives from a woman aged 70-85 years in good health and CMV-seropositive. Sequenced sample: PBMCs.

The CDR3 loop reads CASSPDSGTSKSGELFF. CDR3 DNA sequence: TGTGCCAGCAGCCCAGATTCCGGGACTAGCAAGTCCGGGGAGCTGTTTTTT. This sequence joins TRBV11-1 and TRBJ2-2; 9 bases align to TRBD2. The CDR3 is made up of 17 amino acids. Germline V gene sequence: CDR1 SGHAT, CDR2 FQDESV (reference sequence). Trimming at V came to 5 bases and at J to 6 bases, leaving 13 bases not matched to a gene.